This T cell receptor (beta chain) is drawn from a study of T cell responses to AZD1222 COVID-19 vaccine. The CDR3 contains 16 residues. Germline CDR1 reads SGDLS; CDR2 reads YYNGEE. Trimming took off 1 base at V and 8 bases at J, with 21 bases between the two ends. Libraries were prepared by immunoSEQ multiplex PCR; TCRdb keeps only in-frame clonotypes and omits some of them. Of tens of thousands of clones listed, roughly 87% are singletons. The TCR was taken from an adult who received the AZD1222 COVID-19 vaccine. The rearrangement joins TRBV9 to TRBJ1-2, with D perhaps TRBD1 (6 bases). The sequences come from peripheral blood, collected 28 days after the second AZD1222 dose. CDR3 amino acids: CASSVHYRGQKAGYTF. The CDR3 DNA sequence: TGTGCCAGCAGCGTACATTACCGGGGACAAAAAGCAGGCTACACCTTC.